The entry that follows covers one T cell receptor beta chain sequence. Distinct nucleotide sequences in the sample also encode this CDR3. This entry is derived from a study of control samples from healthy donors and cancer patients. Method: immunoSEQ multiplex PCR; TCRdb's copy keeps in-frame clones and lacks some. The sample yields 120,000 or so clones, about 83% seen once. This CDR3 comprises 10 residues. V was trimmed by 7 bases and J by 7 bases, leaving 5 bases between them. The germline V gene has CDR1 SGDLS and CDR2 YYNGEE. The sample comprised blood. The clonotype comes from a man aged 25 to 45 in good health. This chain connects TRBV9 to TRBJ2-2; D unclear. The CDR3 bases are TGTGCCAGCGGCGGCGGGGAGCTGTTTTTT. It translates to CASGGGELFF.